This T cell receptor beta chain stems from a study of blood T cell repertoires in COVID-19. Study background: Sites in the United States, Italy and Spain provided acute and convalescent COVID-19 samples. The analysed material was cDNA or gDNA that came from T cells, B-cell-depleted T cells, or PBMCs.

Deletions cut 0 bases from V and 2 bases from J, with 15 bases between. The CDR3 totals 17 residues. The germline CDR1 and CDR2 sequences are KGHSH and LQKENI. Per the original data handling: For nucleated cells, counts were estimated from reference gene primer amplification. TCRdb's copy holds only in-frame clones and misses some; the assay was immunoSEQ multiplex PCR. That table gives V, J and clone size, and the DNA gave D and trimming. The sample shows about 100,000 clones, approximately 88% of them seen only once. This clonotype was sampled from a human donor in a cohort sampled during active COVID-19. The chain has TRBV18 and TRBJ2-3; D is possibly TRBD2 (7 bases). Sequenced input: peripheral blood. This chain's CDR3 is CASSPPTAGATTDTQYF. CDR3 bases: TGTGCCAGCTCACCACCAACCGCGGGGGCTACCACAGATACGCAGTATTTT.